A single TCR beta chain is shown here with its context. This CDR3 contains 11 residues. V was cut by 2 bases and J by 7 bases, with 5 bases left in between. Germline V gene lookup returns CDR1 MDHEN and CDR2 SYDVKM. Per the original methods: Amplification of reference gene primers was used by the study to estimate nucleated cell counts. Method: immunoSEQ multiplex PCR; TCRdb's copy keeps in-frame clones and lacks some. The V and J calls and the clone size are those of that table, but D and trimming were determined from the DNA. This sample has roughly 250,000 clones, with over 75% found just once. This sample was taken from a study of blood T cell repertoires in COVID-19.

Material for sequencing was peripheral blood. V gene TRBV28 combines with J gene TRBJ1-2, with TRBD1 as a possible D gene (5 bases). This clonotype was sampled from a human donor in a cohort sampled during active COVID-19. The CDR3 DNA follows: TGTGCCAGCAGTTTACAGGGTGGCTACACCTTC. Amino acids: CASSLQGGYTF.